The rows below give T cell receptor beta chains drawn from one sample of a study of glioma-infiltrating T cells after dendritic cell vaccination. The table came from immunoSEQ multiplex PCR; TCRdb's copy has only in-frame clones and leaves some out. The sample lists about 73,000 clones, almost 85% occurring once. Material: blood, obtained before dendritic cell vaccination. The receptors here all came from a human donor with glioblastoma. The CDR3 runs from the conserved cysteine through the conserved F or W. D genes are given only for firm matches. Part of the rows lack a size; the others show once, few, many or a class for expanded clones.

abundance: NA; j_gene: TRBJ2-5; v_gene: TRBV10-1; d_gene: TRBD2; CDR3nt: TGCGCCAGCAGTGACCCTAGCGGGAGTCAAGAGACCCAGTACTTC; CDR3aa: CASSDPSGSQETQYF
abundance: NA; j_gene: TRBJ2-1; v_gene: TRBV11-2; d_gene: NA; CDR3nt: TGTGCCAGCAGCGGGCGGGTTGGGTCCTACAATGAGCAGTTCTTC; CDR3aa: CASSGRVGSYNEQFF
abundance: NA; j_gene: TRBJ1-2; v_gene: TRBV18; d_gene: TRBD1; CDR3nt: TGTGCCAGCTCACCCGAGGGGGCCTATGGCTACACCTTC; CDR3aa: CASSPEGAYGYTF
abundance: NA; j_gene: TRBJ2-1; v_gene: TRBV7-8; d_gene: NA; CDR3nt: TGTGCCAGCAGCTTGGGGAGCTCCTACAATGAGCAGTTCTTC; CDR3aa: CASSLGSSYNEQFF
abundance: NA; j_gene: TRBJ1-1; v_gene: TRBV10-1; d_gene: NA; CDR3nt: TGCGCCAGCAGCGCGGGGCATGTGAACACTGAAGCTTTCTTT; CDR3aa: CASSAGHVNTEAFF
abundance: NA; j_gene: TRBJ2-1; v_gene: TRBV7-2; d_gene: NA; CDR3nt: TGTGCCAGCAGCTTAGGGACAAACAATGAGCAGTTCTTC; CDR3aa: CASSLGTNNEQFF
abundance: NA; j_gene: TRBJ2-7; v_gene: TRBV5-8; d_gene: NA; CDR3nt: TGTGCCAGCAGATTCGACTTCTACGAGCAGTACTTC; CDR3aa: CASRFDFYEQYF
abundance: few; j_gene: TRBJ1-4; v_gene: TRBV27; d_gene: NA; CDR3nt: TGTGCCAGCAGTACTGGACAGAATGAAAAACTGTTTTTT; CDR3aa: CASSTGQNEKLFF
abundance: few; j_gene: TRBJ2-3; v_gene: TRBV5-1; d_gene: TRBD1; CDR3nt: TGCGCCAGCAGCCATGGACAGGGGGCAGGATCGACAGATACGCAGTATTTT; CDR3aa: CASSHGQGAGSTDTQYF
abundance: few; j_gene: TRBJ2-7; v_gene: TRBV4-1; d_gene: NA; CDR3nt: TGCGCCAGCAGCCAAGTACAGAGCTCCTACGAGCAGTACTTC; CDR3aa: CASSQVQSSYEQYF
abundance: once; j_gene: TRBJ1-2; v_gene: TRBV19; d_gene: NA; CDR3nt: TGTGCCAGTATAGGGGTCTTCGGGCAGGTTCGAGGTGGCTACACCTTC; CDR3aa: CASIGVFGQVRGGYTF
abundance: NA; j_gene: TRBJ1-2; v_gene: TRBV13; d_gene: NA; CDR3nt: TGTGCCAGCAGCGCCTTGAAGCATCGTAACTATGGCTACACCTTC; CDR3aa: CASSALKHRNYGYTF
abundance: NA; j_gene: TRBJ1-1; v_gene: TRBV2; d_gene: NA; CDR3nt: TGTGCCAGCAGTGACCCGAGAACTGAAGCTTTCTTT; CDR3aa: CASSDPRTEAFF
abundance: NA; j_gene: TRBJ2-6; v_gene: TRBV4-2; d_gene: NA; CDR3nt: TGTGCCAGCAGCAAAGAGGCATCTGGGGCCAACGTCCTGACTTTC; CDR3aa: CASSKEASGANVLTF
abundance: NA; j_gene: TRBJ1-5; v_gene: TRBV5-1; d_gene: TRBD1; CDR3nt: TGCGTCAGCAGCTTGGAGGGACAGGGAACCGGACAGCCCCAGCATTTT; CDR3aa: CVSSLEGQGTGQPQHF
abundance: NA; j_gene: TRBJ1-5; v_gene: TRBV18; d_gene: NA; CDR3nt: TGTGCCAGCTCACCAGGGATGGCGGGAATTCAGCCCCAGCATTTT; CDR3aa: CASSPGMAGIQPQHF
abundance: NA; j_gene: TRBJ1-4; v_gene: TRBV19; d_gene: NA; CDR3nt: TGTGCCAGTAGCCTATACAGAGGGTTCAATAATGAAAAACTGTTTTTT; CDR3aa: CASSLYRGFNNEKLFF
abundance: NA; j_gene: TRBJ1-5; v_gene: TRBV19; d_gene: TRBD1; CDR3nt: TGTGCCAGTAGTTTACACACCGGGACAGGGAGTCAGCCCCAGCATTTT; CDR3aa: CASSLHTGTGSQPQHF
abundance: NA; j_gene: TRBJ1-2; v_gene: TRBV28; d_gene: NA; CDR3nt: TGTGCCAGCAGCCTCCTACAGGACAGCTATGGCTACACCTTC; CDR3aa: CASSLLQDSYGYTF
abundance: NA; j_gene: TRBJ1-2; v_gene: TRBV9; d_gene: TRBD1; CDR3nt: TGTGCCAGCAGCCCCTTCCAGGGGGTAACGGGGGGCTACACCTTC; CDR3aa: CASSPFQGVTGGYTF
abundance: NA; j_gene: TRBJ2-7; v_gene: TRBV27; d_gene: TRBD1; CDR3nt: TGTGCCGGCAGTTTACTTGGACAGGGGAACGAGCAGTACTTC; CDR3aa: CAGSLLGQGNEQYF
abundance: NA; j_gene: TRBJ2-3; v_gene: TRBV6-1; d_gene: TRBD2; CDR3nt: TGTGCCAGCAGTGAGTCTAGCGGGGCAGGCACAGATACGCAGTATTTT; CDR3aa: CASSESSGAGTDTQYF
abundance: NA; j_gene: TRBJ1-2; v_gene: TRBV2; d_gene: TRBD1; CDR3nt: TGTGCCAGCAGTGAAAGAGGGGGCGCAGGGGGCTACACCTTC; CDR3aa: CASSERGGAGGYTF
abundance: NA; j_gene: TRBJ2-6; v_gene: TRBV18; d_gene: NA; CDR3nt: TGTGCCAGCTCAAAGCAGGGTACCGGTGCTGGGGCCAACGTCCTGACTTTC; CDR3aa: CASSKQGTGAGANVLTF
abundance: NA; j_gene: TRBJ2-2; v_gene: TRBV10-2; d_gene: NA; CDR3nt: TGCGCCAGCAGTGGGCCAGCGGAAAACACCGGGGAGCTGTTTTTT; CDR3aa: CASSGPAENTGELFF
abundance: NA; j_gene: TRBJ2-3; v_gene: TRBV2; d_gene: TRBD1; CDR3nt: TGTGCCAGCAGTGTGCCAGGGGGAAGTCCAGATACGCAGTATTTT; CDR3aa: CASSVPGGSPDTQYF
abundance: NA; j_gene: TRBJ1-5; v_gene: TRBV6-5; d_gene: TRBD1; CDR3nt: TGTGCCAGCAGTTACGATCGGACAGGGGATCAGCCCCAGCATTTT; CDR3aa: CASSYDRTGDQPQHF
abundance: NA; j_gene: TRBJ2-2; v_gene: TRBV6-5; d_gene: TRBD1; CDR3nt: TGTGCCAGCAGTTACCGGGACAGGGGAAACGGGGAGCTGTTTTTT; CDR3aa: CASSYRDRGNGELFF
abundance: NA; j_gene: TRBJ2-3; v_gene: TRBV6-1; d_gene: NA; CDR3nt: TGTGCCAGCACCGGAGGGGACTTCCCGCATACGCAGTATTTT; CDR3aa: CASTGGDFPHTQYF
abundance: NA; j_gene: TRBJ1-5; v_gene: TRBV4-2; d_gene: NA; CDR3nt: TGTGCCAGCAGCCAAGAGGCAGGGCCACTCTATAGCAATCAGCCCCAGCATTTT; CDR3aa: CASSQEAGPLYSNQPQHF
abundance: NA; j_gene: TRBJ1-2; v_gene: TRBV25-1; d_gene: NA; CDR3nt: TGTGCCAGCAGTGGGGACATCGGTGGCTACACCTTC; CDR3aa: CASSGDIGGYTF
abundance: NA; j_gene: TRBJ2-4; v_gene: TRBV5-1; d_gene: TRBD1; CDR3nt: TGCGCCAGCAGCCCAACAGGGGATGGGTACATTCAGTACTTC; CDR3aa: CASSPTGDGYIQYF
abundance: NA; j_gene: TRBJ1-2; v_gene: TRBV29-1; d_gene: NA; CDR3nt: TGCAGCGTTCTTGCTGGGGGCGAGTATGGCTACACCTTC; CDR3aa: CSVLAGGEYGYTF
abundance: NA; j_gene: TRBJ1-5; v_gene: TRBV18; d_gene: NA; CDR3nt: TGTGCCAGCTCACCTAACCGGTTCACCAATAGCAATCAGCCCCAGCATTTT; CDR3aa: CASSPNRFTNSNQPQHF
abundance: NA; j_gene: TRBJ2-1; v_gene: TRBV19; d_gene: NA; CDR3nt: TGTGCCAGTAGTATTCGTAAGGGCGGGGAGCAGTTCTTC; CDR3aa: CASSIRKGGEQFF
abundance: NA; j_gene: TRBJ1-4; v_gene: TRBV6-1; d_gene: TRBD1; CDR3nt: TGTGCCAGCATCTTAGACAGGGTCGAAAAACTGTTTTTT; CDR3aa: CASILDRVEKLFF
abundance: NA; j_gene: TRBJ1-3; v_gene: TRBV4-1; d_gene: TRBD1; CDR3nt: TGCGCCAGCAGCCAAGGGGAAACAGGGGGTGGAAACACCATATATTTT; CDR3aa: CASSQGETGGGNTIYF
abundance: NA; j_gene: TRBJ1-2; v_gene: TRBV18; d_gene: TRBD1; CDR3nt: TGTGCCAGCTCACTCGGTACCGGACAGGGCTTTCGTGGCTACACCTTC; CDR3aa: CASSLGTGQGFRGYTF
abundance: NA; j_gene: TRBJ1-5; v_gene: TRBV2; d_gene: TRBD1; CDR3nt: TGTGCCAGCAGGGGGACAGCGAATCAGCCCCAGCATTTT; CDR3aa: CASRGTANQPQHF
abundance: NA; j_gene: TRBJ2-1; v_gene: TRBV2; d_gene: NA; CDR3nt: TGTGCCAGCAGTGAAAGACAGTGGAATGAGCAGTTCTTC; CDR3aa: CASSERQWNEQFF
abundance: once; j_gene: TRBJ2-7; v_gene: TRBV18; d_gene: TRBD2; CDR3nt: TGTGCCAGCTCACCGAGCGGGGGGTCCTACGAGCAGTACTTC; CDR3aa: CASSPSGGSYEQYF
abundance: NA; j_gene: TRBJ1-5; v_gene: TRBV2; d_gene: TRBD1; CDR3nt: TGTGCCAGCAGTGAAACCAGGGGGCAAAATCAGCCCCAGCATTTT; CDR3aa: CASSETRGQNQPQHF
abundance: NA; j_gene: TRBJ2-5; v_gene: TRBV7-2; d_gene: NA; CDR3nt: TGTGCCAGCAGCCGGACAGAGCAAGAGACCCAGTACTTC; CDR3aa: CASSRTEQETQYF
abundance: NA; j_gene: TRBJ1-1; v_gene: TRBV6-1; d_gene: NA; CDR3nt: TGTGCCAGCACCGGGCGGGCGTGGGACACTGAAGCTTTCTTT; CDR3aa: CASTGRAWDTEAFF
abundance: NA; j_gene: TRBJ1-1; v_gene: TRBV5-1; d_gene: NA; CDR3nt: TGCGCCAGCAGCCCGAGGGAAGTTTCTGAAGCTTTCTTT; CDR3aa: CASSPREVSEAFF
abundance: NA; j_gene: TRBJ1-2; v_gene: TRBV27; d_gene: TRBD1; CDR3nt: TGTGCCAGCAGTTTATACAGACAGGGTCATGGCTACACCTTC; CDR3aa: CASSLYRQGHGYTF
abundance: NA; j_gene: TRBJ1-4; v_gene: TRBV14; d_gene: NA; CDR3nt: TGTGCCAGCAGCCGCTATATGAATGAAAAACTGTTTTTT; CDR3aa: CASSRYMNEKLFF
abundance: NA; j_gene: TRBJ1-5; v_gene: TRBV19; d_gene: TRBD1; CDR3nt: TGTGCCAGTAGTATGGGACAGCAAAATCAGCCCCAGCATTTT; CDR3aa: CASSMGQQNQPQHF
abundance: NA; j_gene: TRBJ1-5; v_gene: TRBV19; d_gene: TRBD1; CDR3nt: TGTGCCAGTAGTATAACGGGACAGGGGAATCAGCCCCAGCATTTT; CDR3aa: CASSITGQGNQPQHF
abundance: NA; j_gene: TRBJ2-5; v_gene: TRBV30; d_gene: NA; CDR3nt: TGTGCCTGGAGTGTACTGGGCCCAGAGACCCAGTACTTC; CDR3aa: CAWSVLGPETQYF
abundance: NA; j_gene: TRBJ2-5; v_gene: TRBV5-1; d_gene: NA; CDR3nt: TGCGCCAGCAGCTACTGGGGCGAGACCCAGTACTTC; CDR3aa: CASSYWGETQYF
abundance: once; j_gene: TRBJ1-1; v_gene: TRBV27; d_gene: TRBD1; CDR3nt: TGTGCCAGCAGTTCCCAGGGGGTGTTGAACACTGAAGCTTTCTTT; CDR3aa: CASSSQGVLNTEAFF
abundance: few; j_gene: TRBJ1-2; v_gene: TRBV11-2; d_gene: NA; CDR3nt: TGTGCCAGCAGGAGTCCCCCACCCCAGGGCTATGGCTACACCTTC; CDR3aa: CASRSPPPQGYGYTF
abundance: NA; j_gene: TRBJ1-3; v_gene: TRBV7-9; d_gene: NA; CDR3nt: TGTGCCAGCAGCGTCCAGGGTACTGGAAACACCATATATTTT; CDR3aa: CASSVQGTGNTIYF
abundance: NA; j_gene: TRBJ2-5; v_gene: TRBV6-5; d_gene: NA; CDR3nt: TGTGCCAGCAGGGACAGTAAAGAGACCCAGTACTTC; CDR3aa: CASRDSKETQYF